The present T cell receptor beta chain was sequenced within a study of shared clonotypes between healthy human individuals. The germline CDR1 and CDR2 sequences are SGHVS and FQNEAQ. There are 17 residues in the CDR3. The V and J ends lost 1 base and 0 bases respectively, with 13 bases between them. CD45RO-negative, CCR7-positively selected cells formed the naive CD8 fraction, excluding terminally differentiated effector memory CD45RA+ cells. Donors were Caucasian adults residing in Nashville, Tennessee, USA. Libraries were prepared by immunoSEQ multiplex PCR; TCRdb keeps only in-frame clonotypes and omits some of them. Here the sample spans around 1.9 million clones, over 85% being singletons.

Sequenced: naive CD8+ T cells from PBMCs. This chain links TRBV7-8 with TRBJ2-1; no reliable D call. The TCR was taken from a man between 18 and 29 years old in good health. Some clones in this sample may be carry-over from other donors' samples. Here the CDR3 DNA reads TGTGCCAGCAGCTTAGGAAGCAGCCGGAGCTCCTACAATGAGCAGTTCTTC. Protein product: CASSLGSSRSSYNEQFF.